This TCR beta chain emerged from a study of T cell clonality in common variable immunodeficiency. The J segment lost 1 base and the V segment lost 3 bases, leaving 6 bases of the junction unmatched. The CDR3 has 15 residues. Germline CDR1 and CDR2: SGHVS and FQNEAQ. At least ten counts were recorded for this clone. What it binds is not known. Sequencing ends 3 residues short of the CDR3 end; the germline J gene provides the rest. Sequencing input was equivalent genomic DNA from CVID and controls. Produced via immunoSEQ multiplex PCR; TCRdb's table is partial and in-frame only. The record shows roughly 38,000 clones for this sample, with no singletons present. Study-wide points: T cell subpopulation sequencing would be needed to explain CVID clonality. Common variable immunodeficiency TCR beta sequences reportedly had fewer deletions and N-nucleotide insertions. CVID subjects shared fewer TCRbeta clones than healthy controls did.

The sequence came from a person between 18 and 69 years old in good health. Sequenced material: peripheral blood mononuclear cells. V is TRBV7-8 and J is TRBJ2-7; the match to TRBD1 covers 7 bases. The part of the CDR3 DNA that was read is TGTGCCAGCAGCTTCTCTAACAGGGGATCCTACGAG. Translating it yields CASSFSNRGSYE. The entire CDR3 reads CASSFSNRGSYEQYF. Looking up the rest from reference TRBV7-8 and TRBJ2-7 gives the full variable domain: GAGVSQSPRYKVAKRGQDVALRCDPISGHVSLFWYQQALGQGPEFLTYFQNEAQLDKSGLPSDRFFAERPEGSVSTLKIQRTQQEDSAVYLCASSFSNRGSYEQYFGPGTRLTVT.